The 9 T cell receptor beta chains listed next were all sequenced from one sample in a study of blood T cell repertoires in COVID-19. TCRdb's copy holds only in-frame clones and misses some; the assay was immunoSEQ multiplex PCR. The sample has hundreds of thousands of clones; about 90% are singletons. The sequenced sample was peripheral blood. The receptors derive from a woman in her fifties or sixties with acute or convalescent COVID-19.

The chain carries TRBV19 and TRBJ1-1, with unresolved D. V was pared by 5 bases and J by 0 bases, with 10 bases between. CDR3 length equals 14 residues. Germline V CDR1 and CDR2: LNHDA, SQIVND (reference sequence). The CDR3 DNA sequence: TGTGCCAGTAGTTTACCTACGGTGAACACTGAAGCTTTCTTT. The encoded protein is CASSLPTVNTEAFF.

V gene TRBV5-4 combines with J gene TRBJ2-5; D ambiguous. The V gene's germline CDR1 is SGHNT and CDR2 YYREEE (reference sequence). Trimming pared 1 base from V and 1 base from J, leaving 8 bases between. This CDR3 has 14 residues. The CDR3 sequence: CASSLLASQETQYF. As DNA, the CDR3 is TGTGCCAGCAGCTTGCTGGCCAGCCAAGAGACCCAGTACTTC.

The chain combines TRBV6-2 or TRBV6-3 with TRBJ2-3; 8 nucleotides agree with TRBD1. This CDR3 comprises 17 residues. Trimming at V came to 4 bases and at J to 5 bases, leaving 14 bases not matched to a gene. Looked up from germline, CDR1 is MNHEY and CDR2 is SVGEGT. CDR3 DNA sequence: TGTGCCAGCAGTTCCCCGCGGACAGGGATACGTGTAGATACGCAGTATTTT. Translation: CASSSPRTGIRVDTQYF.

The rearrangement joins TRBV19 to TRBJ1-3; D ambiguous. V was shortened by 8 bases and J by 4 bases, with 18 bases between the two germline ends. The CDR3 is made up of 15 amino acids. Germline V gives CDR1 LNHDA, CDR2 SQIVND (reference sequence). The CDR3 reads CASYMPRGTGNTIYF. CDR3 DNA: TGTGCCAGTTATATGCCTCGGGGAACAGGAAACACCATATATTTT. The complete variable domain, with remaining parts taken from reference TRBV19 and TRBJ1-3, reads DGGITQSPKYLFRKEGQNVTLSCEQNLNHDAMYWYRQDPGQGLRLIYYSQIVNDFQKGDIAEGYSVSREKKESFPLTVTSAQKNPTAFYLCASYMPRGTGNTIYFGEGSWLTVV.

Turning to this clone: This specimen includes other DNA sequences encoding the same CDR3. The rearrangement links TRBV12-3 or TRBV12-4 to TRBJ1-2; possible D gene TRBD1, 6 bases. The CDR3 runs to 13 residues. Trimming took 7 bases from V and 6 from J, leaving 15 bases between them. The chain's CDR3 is CASNQQGLDGYTF. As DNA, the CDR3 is TGTGCCAGCAACCAACAGGGTTTGGATGGCTACACCTTC.

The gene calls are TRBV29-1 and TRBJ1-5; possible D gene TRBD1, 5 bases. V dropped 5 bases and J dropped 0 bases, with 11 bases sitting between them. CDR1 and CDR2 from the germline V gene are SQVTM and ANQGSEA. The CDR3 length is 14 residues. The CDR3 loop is CSVSDSNSNQPQHF. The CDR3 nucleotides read TGCAGCGTTTCCGACAGTAATAGCAATCAGCCCCAGCATTTT. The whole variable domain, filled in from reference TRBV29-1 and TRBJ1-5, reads SAVISQKPSRDICQRGTSLTIQCQVDSQVTMMFWYRQQPGQSLTLIATANQGSEATYESGFVIDKFPISRPNLTFSTLTVSNMSPEDSSIYLCSVSDSNSNQPQHFGDGTRLSIL.

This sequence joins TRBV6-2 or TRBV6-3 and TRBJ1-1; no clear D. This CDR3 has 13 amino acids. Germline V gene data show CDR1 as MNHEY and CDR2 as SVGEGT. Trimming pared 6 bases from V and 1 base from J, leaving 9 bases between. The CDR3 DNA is TGTGCCAGCAGCTTCCCGGGGAACACTGAAGCTTTCTTT. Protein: CASSFPGNTEAFF.

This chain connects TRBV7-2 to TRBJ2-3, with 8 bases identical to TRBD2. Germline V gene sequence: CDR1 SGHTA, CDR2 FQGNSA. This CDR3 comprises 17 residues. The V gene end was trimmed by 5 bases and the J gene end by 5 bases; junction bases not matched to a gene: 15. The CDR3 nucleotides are TGTGCCAGCAGCCCCTCGCCCGCGGGGGGCGGGGTAGATACGCAGTATTTT. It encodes CASSPSPAGGGVDTQYF. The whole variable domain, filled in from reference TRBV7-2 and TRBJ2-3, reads GAGVSQSPSNKVTEKGKDVELRCDPISGHTALYWYRQSLGQGLEFLIYFQGNSAPDKSGLPSDRFSAERTGGSVSTLTIQRTQQEDSAVYLCASSPSPAGGGVDTQYFGPGTRLTVL.

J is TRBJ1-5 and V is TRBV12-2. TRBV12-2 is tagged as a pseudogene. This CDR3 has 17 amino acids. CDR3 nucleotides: TGTGCAAGTCGCTTAGCGCGAGGGCATATTAGCAATCAGCCCCAGCATTTT. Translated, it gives CASRLARGHISNQPQHF.